This T cell receptor (beta chain) emerged from a study of multiple sclerosis patients with progressive multifocal leukoencephalopathy. Clones were sequenced by immunoSEQ multiplex PCR, and TCRdb holds only the in-frame ones, with some missing. This table has 25,000 to 35,000 clones, 88% appearing once. Germline V gene lookup returns CDR1 LGHNA and CDR2 YNFKEQ. This CDR3 has 17 amino acids. V dropped 0 bases and J dropped 1; count of bases not matched to a gene: 7. Sample time point: before natalizumab initiation. This receptor was taken from a human donor with multiple sclerosis. V and J are TRBV4-2 and TRBJ2-7; TRBD1 aligns across 9 bases. Sample: PBMCs. In nucleotides, the CDR3 is TGTGCCAGCAGCCAAGATGAGGCGGACAGGGGTTCCTACGAGCAGTACTTC. Amino acids: CASSQDEADRGSYEQYF.